A selection of T cell receptor beta chains follows, all from one sample in a study of blood T cell repertoires in COVID-19. Method: immunoSEQ multiplex PCR; TCRdb's copy keeps in-frame clones and lacks some. The data show roughly 41,000 clones, nearly 90% seen once. Sequencing was carried out using peripheral blood. The source is a man between 60 and 75 years old with active or convalescent COVID-19. Both conserved end residues are part of each CDR3. Fields, in order: D gene, clone size, V gene, CDR3 protein. The D gene is left open where the match is weak. A clone size is listed for some rows: how often the clone was seen (once, few, many), or a class if it is expanded.

D: TRBD2
size: once
V: TRBV29-1
CDR3: CSALGLADYEQYF

D: TRBD2
size: .
V: TRBV4-3
CDR3: CASSQGMWASGRAYEQYF

D: TRBD1
size: once
V: TRBV7-8
CDR3: CASTLGQGAPTEAFF

D: .
size: .
V: TRBV10-3
CDR3: CAISDYSQGFYGYTF

D: .
size: .
V: TRBV10-1
CDR3: CASRQQLNTEAFF

D: .
size: .
V: TRBV10-3
CDR3: CAISEEGMNTEAFF

D: .
size: .
V: TRBV7-6
CDR3: CASSLTLDSYNEQFF

D: .
size: medium-sized
V: TRBV12-3/TRBV12-4
CDR3: CASSSGSGHEQFF

D: .
size: .
V: TRBV7-2
CDR3: CASSPRGGGTYNSPLHF

D: .
size: few
V: TRBV6-5
CDR3: CASSSESSYNEQFF

D: .
size: .
V: TRBV5-1
CDR3: CASSLASPSTDTQYF

D: TRBD1
size: .
V: TRBV4-1
CDR3: CASSQGLSQGVNEKLFF

D: TRBD2
size: .
V: TRBV5-1
CDR3: CASSLEASGSNTGELFF

D: TRBD1
size: few
V: TRBV10-3
CDR3: CAISESTGGYEQYF

D: .
size: .
V: TRBV5-8
CDR3: CASSLVRQNEKLFF